This TCR beta chain emerged from a study of Ad26.COV2.S vaccination and SARS-CoV-2 variants. Study findings and constraints: People given the vaccine had a wider spike-specific TCR breadth than placebo recipients did. Those who received vaccine or placebo ended up with similar non-spike TCR breadth.

TCRdb's table, derived via immunoSEQ multiplex PCR, lists solely in-frame clones and lacks some. The sample holds 500,000 or so clones, around 85% seen once. The treatment: 19 received Ad26.COV2.S at low or high dose, single or two shots; about 5 received placebo; per-sample allocation not given. Repertoires come from day 63 after the first vaccine or placebo injection. Expressing Wuhan-strain SARS-CoV-2 spike, an Ad26 vector served as the vaccine. The CDR3 runs to 14 residues. V gave up 4 bases and J gave up 2 bases, with 12 bases separating them. CDR1 and CDR2 (germline): MDHEN, SYDVKM. To note about this clone: What it binds is unknown.

This chain joins TRBV28 and TRBJ2-7; D is unresolved. The source material was peripheral blood, sampled in a trial of Ad26.COV2.S vaccine versus placebo. This sequence was found in a person aged 18-65 years who received the Ad26.COV2.S COVID-19 vaccine or a placebo. Here the CDR3 reads CASSSPRNTYEQYF. Here the CDR3 DNA reads TGTGCCAGCAGTTCCCCCCGGAACACCTACGAGCAGTACTTC.